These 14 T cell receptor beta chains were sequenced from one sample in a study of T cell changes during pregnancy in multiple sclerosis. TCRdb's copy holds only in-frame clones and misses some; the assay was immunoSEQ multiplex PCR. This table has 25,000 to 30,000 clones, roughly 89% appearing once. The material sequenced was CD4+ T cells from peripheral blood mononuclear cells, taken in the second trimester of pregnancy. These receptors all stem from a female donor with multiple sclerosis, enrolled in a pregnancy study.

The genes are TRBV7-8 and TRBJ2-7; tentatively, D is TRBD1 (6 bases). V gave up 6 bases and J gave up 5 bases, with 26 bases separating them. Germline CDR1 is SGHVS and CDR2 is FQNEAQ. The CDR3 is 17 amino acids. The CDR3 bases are TGTGCCAGCAGTACCACCAAGAACAGGGTATTTAACCACGAGCAGTACTTC. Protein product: CASSTTKNRVFNHEQYF.

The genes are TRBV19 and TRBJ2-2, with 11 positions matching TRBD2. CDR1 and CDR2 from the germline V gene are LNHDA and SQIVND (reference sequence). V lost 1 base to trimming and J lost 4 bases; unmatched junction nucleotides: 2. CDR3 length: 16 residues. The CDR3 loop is CASSIASGGITGELFF. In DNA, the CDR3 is TGTGCCAGTAGTATAGCTAGCGGGGGGATCACCGGGGAGCTGTTTTTT. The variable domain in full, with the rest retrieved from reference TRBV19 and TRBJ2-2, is DGGITQSPKYLFRKEGQNVTLSCEQNLNHDAMYWYRQDPGQGLRLIYYSQIVNDFQKGDIAEGYSVSREKKESFPLTVTSAQKNPTAFYLCASSIASGGITGELFFGEGSRLTVL.

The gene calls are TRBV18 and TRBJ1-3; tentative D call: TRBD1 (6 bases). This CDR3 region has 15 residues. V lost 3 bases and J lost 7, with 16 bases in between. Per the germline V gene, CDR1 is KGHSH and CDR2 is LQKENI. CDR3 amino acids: CASSPGQPALNTIYF. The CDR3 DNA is TGTGCCAGCTCACCTGGACAGCCTGCCTTGAACACCATATATTTT.

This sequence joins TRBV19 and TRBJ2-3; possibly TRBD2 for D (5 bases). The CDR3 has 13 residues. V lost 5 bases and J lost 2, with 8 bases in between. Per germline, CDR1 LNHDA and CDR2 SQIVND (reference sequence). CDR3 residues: CASSPSITDTQYF. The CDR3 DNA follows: TGTGCCAGTAGTCCTAGCATCACAGATACGCAGTATTTT.

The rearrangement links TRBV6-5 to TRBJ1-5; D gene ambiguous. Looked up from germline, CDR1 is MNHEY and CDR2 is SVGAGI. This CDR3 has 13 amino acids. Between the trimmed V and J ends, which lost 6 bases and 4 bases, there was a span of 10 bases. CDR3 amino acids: CASSGRTNQPQHF. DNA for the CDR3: TGTGCCAGCAGCGGGAGAACGAATCAGCCCCAGCATTTT.

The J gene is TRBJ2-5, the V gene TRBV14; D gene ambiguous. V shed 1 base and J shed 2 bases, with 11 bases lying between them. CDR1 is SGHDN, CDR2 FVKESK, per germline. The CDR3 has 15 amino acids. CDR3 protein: CASSQGQTRQETQYF. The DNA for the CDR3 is TGTGCCAGCAGCCAAGGTCAGACAAGGCAAGAGACCCAGTACTTC.

CDR3 in amino acids: CASSLAPIGGTEAFF. The CDR3 coding sequence is TGTGCCAGCAGCTTAGCGCCGATCGGGGGCACTGAAGCTTTCTTT. The chain combines TRBV11-3 with TRBJ1-1; maybe TRBD1 (5 bases). The ends were cut back, 1 base at V and 4 bases at J, with 13 bases in the middle. The CDR3 contains 15 residues. CDR1 SGHNT and CDR2 YENEEA come from the germline V gene. Looking up the rest from reference TRBV11-3 and TRBJ1-1 gives the full variable domain: EAGVVQSPRYKIIEKKQPVAFWCNPISGHNTLYWYLQNLGQGPELLIRYENEEAVDDSQLPKDRFSAERLKGVDSTLKIQPAELGDSAVYLCASSLAPIGGTEAFFGQGTRLTVV.

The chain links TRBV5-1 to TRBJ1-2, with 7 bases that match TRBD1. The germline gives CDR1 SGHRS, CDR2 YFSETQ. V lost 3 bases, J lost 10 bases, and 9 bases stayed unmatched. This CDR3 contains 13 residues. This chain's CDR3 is CASSSGGQNAYTF. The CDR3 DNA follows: TGCGCCAGCAGCTCAGGGGGGCAGAACGCCTACACCTTC.

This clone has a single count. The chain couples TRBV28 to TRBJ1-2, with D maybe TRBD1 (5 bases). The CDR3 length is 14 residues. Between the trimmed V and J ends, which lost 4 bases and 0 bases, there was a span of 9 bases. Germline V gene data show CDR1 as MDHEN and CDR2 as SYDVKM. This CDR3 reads CASSSADTNYGYTF. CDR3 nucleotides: TGTGCCAGCAGTTCGGCGGACACTAACTATGGCTACACCTTC.

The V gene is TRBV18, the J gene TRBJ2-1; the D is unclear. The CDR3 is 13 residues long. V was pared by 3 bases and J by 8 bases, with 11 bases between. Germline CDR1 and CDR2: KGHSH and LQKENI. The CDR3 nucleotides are TGTGCCAGCTCACCGTATCGGGTCGATGAGCAGTTCTTC. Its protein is CASSPYRVDEQFF. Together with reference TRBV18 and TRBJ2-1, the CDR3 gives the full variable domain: NAGVMQNPRHLVRRRGQEARLRCSPMKGHSHVYWYRQLPEEGLKFMVYLQKENIIDESGMPKERFSAEFPKEGPSILRIQQVVRGDSAAYFCASSPYRVDEQFFGPGTRLTVL.

The CDR3 reads CASILGTSEYTDTQYF. DNA of the CDR3: TGTGCCAGCATTCTCGGGACTAGCGAATACACAGATACGCAGTATTTT. The rearrangement joins TRBV5-5 to TRBJ2-3; 10 bases are shared with TRBD2. Germline CDR1 reads SGHKS; CDR2 reads YYEKEE (reference sequence). This CDR3 has 16 amino acids. Losses at the gene ends were 6 bases for V and 2 bases for J; bases not matched to a gene: 9.

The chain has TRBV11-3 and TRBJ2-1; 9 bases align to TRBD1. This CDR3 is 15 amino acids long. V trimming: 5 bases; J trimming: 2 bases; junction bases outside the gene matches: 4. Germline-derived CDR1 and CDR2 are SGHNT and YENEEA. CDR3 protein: CASSPGQGTYNEQFF. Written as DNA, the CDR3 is TGTGCCAGCAGCCCGGGACAGGGAACCTACAATGAGCAGTTCTTC. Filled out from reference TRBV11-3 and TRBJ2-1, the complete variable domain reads EAGVVQSPRYKIIEKKQPVAFWCNPISGHNTLYWYLQNLGQGPELLIRYENEEAVDDSQLPKDRFSAERLKGVDSTLKIQPAELGDSAVYLCASSPGQGTYNEQFFGPGTRLTVL.

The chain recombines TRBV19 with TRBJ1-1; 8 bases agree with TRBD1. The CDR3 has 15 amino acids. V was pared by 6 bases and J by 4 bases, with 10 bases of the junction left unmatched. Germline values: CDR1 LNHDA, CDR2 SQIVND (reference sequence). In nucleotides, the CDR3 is TGTGCCAGTAGCAACCCTCGGACAGGGTTCACTGAAGCTTTCTTT. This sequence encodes CASSNPRTGFTEAFF.

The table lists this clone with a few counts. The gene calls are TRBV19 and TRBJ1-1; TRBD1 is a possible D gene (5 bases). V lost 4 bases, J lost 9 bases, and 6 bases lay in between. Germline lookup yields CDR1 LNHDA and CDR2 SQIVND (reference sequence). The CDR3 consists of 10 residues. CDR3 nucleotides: TGTGCCAGTAGTACAGGGCAAGCTTTCTTT. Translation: CASSTGQAFF. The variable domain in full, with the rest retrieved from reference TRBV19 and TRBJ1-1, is DGGITQSPKYLFRKEGQNVTLSCEQNLNHDAMYWYRQDPGQGLRLIYYSQIVNDFQKGDIAEGYSVSREKKESFPLTVTSAQKNPTAFYLCASSTGQAFFGQGTRLTVV.